Following are 25 T cell receptor beta chains from one sample sequenced in a study of T cell responses to AZD1222 COVID-19 vaccine. The method was immunoSEQ multiplex PCR; TCRdb's version includes in-frame clones alone and lacks a portion of them. The table has 140,000 to 150,000 clones, about nine tenths seen once; the top ten hold about 1.5%. The source was peripheral blood, collected on day 0 of AZD1222 vaccination. The receptors come from an adult in good health.

The count of this clone is one. The chain joins TRBV28 to TRBJ1-4, with TRBD1 identical over 7 bases. CDR3 length equals 14 residues. Germline CDR1 and CDR2: MDHEN and SYDVKM. V shed 6 bases, J shed 4 bases, and the junction held 5 bases outside the gene matches. CDR3 bases: TGTGCCAGCAGCTCCGGGGACAGTAATGAAAAACTGTTTTTT. This gives the protein CASSSGDSNEKLFF.

This clone came up a few times. The chain's CDR3 is CASSLFSSRTGTGAASGYTF. DNA of the CDR3: TGTGCCAGCAGTTTATTTTCATCTCGGACAGGGACAGGGGCGGCTTCTGGCTACACCTTC. The chain couples TRBV27 to TRBJ1-2; 10 nucleotides agree with TRBD1. CDR3 size: 20 residues. V trimming: 1 base; J trimming: 7 bases; junction bases outside the gene matches: 21. CDR1 is MNHEY, CDR2 SMNVEV, per germline (reference sequence).

This chain joins TRBV28 and TRBJ2-7, with D perhaps TRBD1 (6 bases). Germline loops: CDR1 MDHEN, CDR2 SYDVKM. The CDR3 has 14 residues. Deletions cut 6 bases from V and 0 bases from J, with 12 bases between. DNA of the CDR3: TGTGCCAGCAGAGGACAGCTCATCTCCTACGAGCAGTACTTC. Its translation: CASRGQLISYEQYF.

This clone appeared once. This chain uses TRBV15 with TRBJ2-7; TRBD2 agrees at 10 bases. Germline V gives CDR1 LNHNV, CDR2 YYDKDF (reference sequence). Unmatched junction bases numbered 3, after V lost 1 base and J lost 6 bases. The CDR3 runs 14 residues. The CDR3 protein is CATSRASGSGEQYF. The DNA of the CDR3 is TGTGCCACCAGCAGAGCTAGCGGGAGCGGCGAGCAGTACTTC.

The chain uses TRBV6-5 and TRBJ2-7; TRBD2 aligns across 12 bases. V lost 6 bases, J lost 6 bases, and 9 bases stayed unmatched. From germline, CDR1 is MNHEY and CDR2 SVGAGI. The CDR3 contains 15 residues. The CDR3, as DNA: TGTGCCAGCAGCGGGGGGGCTAGCGGGAGGGGCGAGCAGTACTTC. This codes for CASSGGASGRGEQYF.

The chain links TRBV29-1 to TRBJ1-2, with D unresolved. The V gene lost 4 bases and the J gene lost 3 bases, with 9 bases spanning the gap. The CDR3 contains 12 residues. CDR1 is SQVTM and CDR2 is ANQGSEA in the germline V gene. CDR3 residues: CSVGGGYYGYTF. The CDR3 bases are TGCAGCGTTGGTGGAGGATACTATGGCTACACCTTC.

The chain links TRBV3-1 (or the pseudogene TRBV3-2) to TRBJ2-7; 13 bases align to TRBD2. Per germline, CDR1 LGHDT and CDR2 YNNKEL (reference sequence). The CDR3 has 15 residues. V gave up 0 bases and J gave up 4 bases; unmatched junction bases: 0. The CDR3: CASSQEGLAGYEQYF. The CDR3 coding sequence is TGTGCCAGCAGCCAAGAGGGACTAGCGGGATACGAGCAGTACTTC.

This clone was detected once. This chain links TRBV7-9 with TRBJ2-3; tentative D call: TRBD2 (7 bases). CDR1 and CDR2 from the germline V gene are SEHNR and FQNEAQ (reference sequence). The CDR3 runs 15 residues. V lost 5 bases, J lost 2 bases, and 14 bases lay in between. The CDR3 is CASSRRGAPTDTQYF. The CDR3 DNA reads as TGTGCCAGCAGCCGTCGGGGGGCCCCCACAGATACGCAGTATTTT.

The CDR3: CSAREGRTGELFF. The CDR3 bases are TGCAGCGCAAGGGAGGGCCGCACCGGGGAGCTGTTTTTT. This sequence joins TRBV29-1 and TRBJ2-2; 7 nucleotides line up with TRBD2. V gave up 7 bases and J gave up 4 bases; unmatched junction bases: 6. Germline-derived CDR1 and CDR2 are SQVTM and ANQGSEA. The CDR3 has 13 residues.

The gene calls are TRBV18 and TRBJ2-2, with D possibly being TRBD1 (6 bases). V gave up 6 bases and J gave up 4 bases, with 15 bases separating them. This CDR3 is built from 15 residues. Per germline, CDR1 KGHSH and CDR2 LQKENI. The CDR3 is CASSPFWGRTGELFF. CDR3 bases: TGTGCCAGCTCCCCTTTCTGGGGGCGCACCGGGGAGCTGTTTTTT.

This chain links TRBV2 with TRBJ1-1; weak D call: TRBD1 (5 bases). CDR1 SNHLY and CDR2 FYNNEI come from the germline V gene. The CDR3 sequence is 10 residues long. V was trimmed by 8 bases and J by 11 bases, leaving 12 bases between them. The CDR3 bases are TGTGCCAGCGGCAGGGTTGCGGCTTTCTTT. Its translation is CASGRVAAFF.

The J gene is TRBJ1-5, the V gene TRBV4-2; tentative D call: TRBD1 (5 bases). Looked up from germline, CDR1 is LGHNA and CDR2 is YNFKEQ. The CDR3 totals 16 residues. Trimming removed 0 bases at V and 6 bases at J, with 15 bases between. The CDR3 DNA sequence: TGTGCCAGCAGCCAAGATCTTTGGCAGGGCAGTCAGCCCCAGCATTTT. Encoded protein: CASSQDLWQGSQPQHF.

This clone was detected a few times. The chain combines TRBV6-5 with TRBJ1-2; tentatively, D is TRBD1 (5 bases). The CDR3 has 15 amino acids. Trimming took off 4 bases at V and 3 bases at J, with 15 bases between the two ends. Germline CDR1 reads MNHEY; CDR2 reads SVGAGI. As DNA, the CDR3 is TGTGCCAGCAGTTCCCCCCCGAGGGGTGACTATGGCTACACCTTC. This codes for CASSSPPRGDYGYTF.

The chain links TRBV29-1 to TRBJ1-2, with D maybe TRBD1 (5 bases). The CDR3 is 12 residues long. With 0 bases removed from V and 8 bases from J, the gap between germline ends came to 10 bases. Germline CDR1 SQVTM, CDR2 ANQGSEA. CDR3 loop: CSVEDAGGGYTF. DNA of the CDR3: TGCAGCGTTGAAGACGCGGGGGGAGGCTACACCTTC.

V is TRBV18 and J is TRBJ1-5; the D is unclear. Trimming left V 3 bases short and J 5 bases short, with 8 bases between. This CDR3 region has 13 residues. Germline assignment: CDR1 KGHSH and CDR2 LQKENI. The chain's CDR3 is CASSPTGDQPQHF. DNA of the CDR3: TGTGCCAGCTCACCTACCGGGGATCAGCCCCAGCATTTT.

This chain joins TRBV3-1 (or the pseudogene TRBV3-2) and TRBJ2-3; D is unclear. The CDR3 covers 13 residues. The germline gives CDR1 LGHDT, CDR2 YNNKEL (reference sequence). V gave up 4 bases and J gave up 11 bases, with 16 bases separating them. The CDR3 DNA is TGTGCCAGCAGCCGAACCGACGTCAAGCGGCAGTATTTT. It is translated as CASSRTDVKRQYF.

This clone was observed a handful of times. The chain recombines TRBV7-6 with TRBJ2-3; tentatively, D is TRBD1 (6 bases). V shed 0 bases and J shed 1 base, with 11 bases lying between them. The CDR3 contains 16 residues. Germline-derived CDR1 and CDR2 are SGHVS and FNYEAQ. The CDR3 DNA is TGTGCCAGCAGCTTAGCGGGTTGGACAGGCACAGATACGCAGTATTTT. Protein sequence: CASSLAGWTGTDTQYF.

The CDR3 region has the DNA TGTGCCATCAGTGGAACGGTGAACACTGAAGCTTTCTTT. Protein product: CAISGTVNTEAFF. The chain carries TRBV10-3 and TRBJ1-1; D is unclear. The CDR3 length is 13 residues. Germline assignment: CDR1 ENHRY and CDR2 SYGVKD. The ends were cut back, 4 bases at V and 0 bases at J, with 6 bases in the middle.

The chain uses TRBV28 and TRBJ2-2; D could derive from TRBD1 or TRBD2 (5 bases each). The CDR3 runs 15 residues. CDR1 MDHEN and CDR2 SYDVKM come from the germline V gene. Trimming removed 4 bases at V and 6 bases at J, with 15 bases between. In DNA, the CDR3 is TGTGCCAGCAGTTCGAGAAAGGGGCGGGCCGGGGAGCTGTTTTTT. This encodes CASSSRKGRAGELFF. The complete variable domain, with remaining parts taken from reference TRBV28 and TRBJ2-2, reads DVKVTQSSRYLVKRTGEKVFLECVQDMDHENMFWYRQDPGLGLRLIYFSYDVKMKEKGDIPEGYSVSREKKERFSLILESASTNQTSMYLCASSSRKGRAGELFFGEGSRLTVL.

This clone was observed once. The chain is built from TRBV5-1 and TRBJ2-1; 10 positions match TRBD1. Germline CDR1 SGHRS, CDR2 YFSETQ. CDR3 size: 14 residues. The ends lost 0 bases at V and 7 bases at J; junction bases unmatched: 1. CDR3 loop: CASSLGQGANEQFF. CDR3 bases: TGCGCCAGCAGCTTGGGACAGGGGGCGAATGAGCAGTTCTTC.

The V and J genes are TRBV5-4 and TRBJ1-1, with TRBD1 matching over 9 bases. The junction had 10 bases not matched to a gene; V was cut back by 4 bases and J by 3 bases. The CDR3 contains 16 residues. Per the germline V gene, CDR1 is SGHNT and CDR2 is YYREEE (reference sequence). This CDR3 reads CASSPDRGKRDTEAFF. CDR3 DNA sequence: TGTGCCAGCAGCCCAGACAGGGGGAAGCGGGACACTGAAGCTTTCTTT.

The chain links TRBV5-1 to TRBJ1-1; TRBD1 might be the D (5 bases). Germline CDR1 and CDR2: SGHRS and YFSETQ. Trimming took 3 bases from V and 1 from J, leaving 7 bases between them. The CDR3 has 13 residues. The CDR3 sequence is CASSWGRNTEAFF. The CDR3 DNA sequence: TGCGCCAGCAGCTGGGGACGGAACACTGAAGCTTTCTTT.

The chain combines TRBV18 with TRBJ1-1, with D perhaps matching TRBD1 (6 bases). CDR3 size: 15 residues. Trimming cost V 3 bases and J 1 base, with 12 bases left between them. CDR1 is KGHSH, CDR2 LQKENI, per germline. CDR3 sequence reads: CASSPQGGQNTEAFF. DNA of the CDR3: TGTGCCAGCTCACCTCAAGGGGGACAGAACACTGAAGCTTTCTTT. Full variable domain (rest looked up from reference TRBV18 and TRBJ1-1): NAGVMQNPRHLVRRRGQEARLRCSPMKGHSHVYWYRQLPEEGLKFMVYLQKENIIDESGMPKERFSAEFPKEGPSILRIQQVVRGDSAAYFCASSPQGGQNTEAFFGQGTRLTVV.

The CDR3 protein is CASSLMVAGGTDTQYF. The DNA for the CDR3 is TGTGCCAGCAGCTTAATGGTGGCAGGGGGCACAGATACGCAGTATTTT. J is TRBJ2-3 and V is TRBV11-1; D possibly corresponds to TRBD1 (6 bases). The V end lost 2 bases, the J end lost 1 base, and 13 bases lay between the germline ends. CDR1 and CDR2 (germline): SGHAT, FQDESV (reference sequence). The CDR3 is 16 amino acids.

This clone was observed a few times. The chain couples TRBV29-1 to TRBJ2-7; 7 nucleotides agree with TRBD1. The germline V gene encodes CDR1 SQVTM and CDR2 ANQGSEA. The CDR3 is made up of 12 amino acids. V lost 7 bases, J lost 5 bases, and 8 bases stayed unmatched. The CDR3 sequence: CSARAGGNEQYF. In DNA, the CDR3 is TGCAGCGCCCGAGCAGGGGGTAACGAGCAGTACTTC.